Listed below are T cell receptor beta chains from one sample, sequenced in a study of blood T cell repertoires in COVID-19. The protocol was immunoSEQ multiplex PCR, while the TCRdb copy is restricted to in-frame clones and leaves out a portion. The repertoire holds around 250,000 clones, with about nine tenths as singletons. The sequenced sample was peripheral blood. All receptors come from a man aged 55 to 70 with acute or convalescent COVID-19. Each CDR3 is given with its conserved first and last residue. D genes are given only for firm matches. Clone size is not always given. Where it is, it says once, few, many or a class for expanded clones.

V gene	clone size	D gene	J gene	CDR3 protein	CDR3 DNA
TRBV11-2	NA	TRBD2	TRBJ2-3	CASSGGTTPRGTDTQYF	TGTGCCAGCAGCGGAGGGACTACTCCGAGGGGCACAGATACGCAGTATTTT
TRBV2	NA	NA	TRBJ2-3	CASGQGHHSTDTQYF	TGTGCCAGCGGGCAGGGGCACCACTCCACAGATACGCAGTATTTT
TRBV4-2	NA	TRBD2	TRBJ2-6	CASSQDRRRGTEAGGAGANVLTF	TGTGCCAGCAGCCAAGATCGACGGCGGGGGACGGAGGCGGGAGGTGCTGGGGCCAACGTCCTGACTTTC
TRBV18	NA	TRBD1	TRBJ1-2	CASSPGTEIGYTF	TGTGCCAGCTCACCGGGGACAGAAATTGGCTACACCTTC
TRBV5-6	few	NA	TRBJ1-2	CASKLEINYGYTF	TGTGCCAGCAAGCTTGAAATCAACTATGGCTACACCTTC
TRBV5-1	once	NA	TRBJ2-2	CASSPPVRVNTGELFF	TGCGCCAGCAGCCCGCCGGTTCGGGTGAACACCGGGGAGCTGTTTTTT
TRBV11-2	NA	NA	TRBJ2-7	CASSPGVSYEQYF	TGTGCCAGCAGCCCAGGGGTCTCCTACGAGCAGTACTTC
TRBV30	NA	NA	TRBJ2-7	CAWSVPRSEQYF	TGTGCCTGGAGTGTACCCCGCAGCGAGCAGTACTTC
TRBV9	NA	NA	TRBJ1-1	CASSRTASMNTEAFF	TGTGCCAGCAGCCGGACAGCCTCTATGAACACTGAAGCTTTCTTT
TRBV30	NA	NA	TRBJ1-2	CASFIRGSNYGYTF	TGTGCCTCCTTTATACGGGGTTCTAACTATGGCTACACCTTC
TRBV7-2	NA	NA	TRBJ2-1	CASSLGAPSSYNEQFF	TGTGCCAGCAGCTTAGGGGCACCGAGCTCCTACAATGAGCAGTTCTTC
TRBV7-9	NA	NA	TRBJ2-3	CASSLVYGPAGSTDTQYF	TGTGCCAGCAGCTTAGTATACGGTCCGGCGGGAAGCACAGATACGCAGTATTTT
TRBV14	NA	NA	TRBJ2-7	CASSQASEQYF	TGTGCCAGCAGCCAAGCGTCCGAGCAGTACTTC
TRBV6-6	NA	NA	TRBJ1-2	CASSYSGQSGYGYTF	TGTGCCAGCAGTTACTCGGGCCAGAGTGGCTATGGCTACACCTTC
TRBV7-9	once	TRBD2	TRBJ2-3	CASSLDRRELTDTQYF	TGTGCCAGCAGCTTAGATCGGCGGGAGTTGACAGATACGCAGTATTTT
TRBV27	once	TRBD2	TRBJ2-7	CASSLRLAGGVDEQYF	TGTGCCAGCAGTTTACGACTAGCTGGAGGGGTCGACGAGCAGTACTTC
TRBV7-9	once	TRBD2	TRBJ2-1	CASSPVGGSYNEQFF	TGTGCCAGCAGCCCAGTCGGGGGGAGCTACAATGAGCAGTTCTTC